This TCR beta chain was recovered during a study of T cells in Graves' hyperthyroidism and ophthalmopathy. A single count supports this clonotype. PBMCs were obtained from approximately 10 ml fresh peripheral blood. TCR beta CDR3 region amplification was performed from RNA transcripts. RT-PCR in the first round (using the HTBI primer set) targeted the TCR CDR3. TCRdb ran MiXCR on the multiplex PCR reads and lists one entry per CDR3 protein. This sample has some 140,000 distinct CDR3 sequences, with approximately 24% found just once. Germline V gene lookup returns CDR1 MGHRA and CDR2 YSYEKL. The CDR3 has 15 residues. The V and J ends lost 0 bases and 10 bases respectively, with 18 bases between them.

V gene TRBV4-1 combines with J gene TRBJ1-2, with D unclear. The TCR was taken from a woman between 50 and 59 years old with Graves' hyperthyroidism that later progressed to Graves' ophthalmopathy. The sequenced material came from blood. The CDR3 nucleotides are TGCGCCAGCAGCCAAGATGTGGGGTTGGACTATAACTACACCTTC. It yields the protein CASSQDVGLDYNYTF.